The 16 T cell receptor beta chains presented below share a single source sample, sequenced in a study of metastatic and nonmetastatic thyroid tumors. No patient received treatment before thyroid surgery. Through MiXCR, TCRdb re-clonotyped the PCR reads. The profile shows just under 60,000 clones, around 16% of them singletons. Material: blood. Receptor source: a male donor with papillary thyroid cancer or a benign thyroid nodule (not recorded which). Some clones in this sample may be carry-over from other donors' samples.

This clone was counted ten times or more. This rearrangement joins TRBV2 to TRBJ1-3; no definite D call. V dropped 1 base and J dropped 0 bases, with 7 bases sitting between them. The germline V gene encodes CDR1 SNHLY and CDR2 FYNNEI. CDR3 size: 15 residues. In DNA form, the CDR3 reads TGTGCCAGCAGTGAAGGGCTGTACTCTGGAAACACCATATATTTT. This encodes CASSEGLYSGNTIYF.

There are many counts of this clone. V gene TRBV6-1 combines with J gene TRBJ1-2; 7 bases line up with TRBD1. The junction had 13 bases not matched to a gene; V was cut back by 5 bases and J by 4 bases. The germline CDR1 and CDR2 sequences are MNHNS and SASEGT. This CDR3 comprises 16 residues. The CDR3 reads CASSQSLGRGVYGYTF. In DNA, the CDR3 is TGTGCCAGCAGTCAAAGCCTCGGCAGGGGGGTCTATGGCTACACCTTC.

This clone has a count of ten or more. A read error may explain this, as a much larger clone is one base away. In the same sample, other DNA sequences code for this CDR3. J is TRBJ1-6 and V is TRBV6-1; D is perhaps TRBD1 (5 bases). The V end was cut by 10 bases, the J end by 7 bases, with 11 bases between. The CDR3 spans 12 residues. The germline V gene encodes CDR1 MNHNS and CDR2 SASEGT. The CDR3 coding sequence is TGTGCCACCGAGAGGGGAAATTCACCCCTCCACTTT. Amino acid sequence: CATERGNSPLHF.

This clone was picked up a small number of times. This may be a read error: a much more frequent sequence differs by one nucleotide. Other DNA variants within this sample encode the same CDR3. The rearrangement links TRBV28 to TRBJ2-4, with 9 bases lining up with TRBD2. In germline, CDR1 is MDHEN, CDR2 SYDVKM. This CDR3 has 17 residues. V shed 8 bases, J shed 1 base, and the junction held 12 bases outside the gene matches. This CDR3 reads CASGGGGSPPAKNIQYF. The CDR3 DNA sequence: TGTGCCAGCGGCGGGGGGGGGTCCCCCCCTGCCAAAAACATTCAGTACTTC.

This clone showed up many times. The gene calls are TRBV6-1 and TRBJ1-4, with TRBD1 matching over 9 bases. Germline V gene lookup returns CDR1 MNHNS and CDR2 SASEGT. V shed 5 bases and J 8 bases; nucleotides not matched to a gene: 9. CDR3 length: 15 residues. The DNA of the CDR3 is TGTGCCAGCAGTTCAGGACAGGGGATGGGGGAAAAACTGTTTTTT. Its translation: CASSSGQGMGEKLFF.

This clone was seen ten or more times. The gene calls are TRBV28 and TRBJ2-7, with 9 bases aligning to TRBD1. The CDR3 has 14 residues. Looked up from germline, CDR1 is MDHEN and CDR2 is SYDVKM. J lost 3 bases, V lost 6 bases, and 6 bases had no gene match. CDR3 sequence: CASSYPGQGYEQYF. The DNA for the CDR3 is TGTGCCAGCAGCTACCCGGGACAGGGCTACGAGCAGTACTTC.

This clone has ten or more counts. The gene calls are TRBV4-2 and TRBJ1-6; unclear D gene. In germline, CDR1 is LGHNA, CDR2 YNFKEQ. The CDR3 is 18 amino acids. Trimming took 0 bases from V and 0 from J, leaving 12 bases between them. The CDR3 reads CASSQDIDTSSYNSPLHF. The CDR3 region has the DNA TGTGCCAGCAGCCAAGATATAGACACGAGCTCCTATAATTCACCCCTCCACTTT.

The rearrangement joins TRBV20-1 to TRBJ1-5; D gene ambiguous. Deletions cut 8 bases from V and 0 bases from J, with 8 bases between. CDR1 is DFQATT and CDR2 is SNEGSKA in the germline V gene (reference sequence). This CDR3 has 12 amino acids. The CDR3 DNA sequence: TGCAGTTCTGGTATTAGCAATCAGCCCCAGCATTTT. It translates to CSSGISNQPQHF.

This clone showed up many times. The identical CDR3 is also encoded by other nucleotide sequences in the sample. The chain joins TRBV19 to TRBJ2-3; 8 bases are a match to TRBD2. V trimming: 3 bases; J trimming: 7 bases; junction bases outside the gene matches: 6. CDR1 is LNHDA, CDR2 SQIVND, per germline (reference sequence). This CDR3 is built from 14 residues. CDR3 bases: TGTGCCAGTAGTATCAGCGGGAGTGGGAATACGCAGTATTTT. It codes for CASSISGSGNTQYF.

This chain uses TRBV9 with TRBJ2-2; TRBD1 matches 10 bases. Germline V lookup: CDR1 SGDLS, CDR2 YYNGEE. This CDR3 has 17 residues. CDR3: CANSVGGTGVNTGELFF. The CDR3 coding sequence is TGTGCAAACAGCGTCGGGGGGACAGGGGTGAACACCGGGGAGCTGTTTTTT.

The table lists this clone with many counts. Possible read error: a much larger clone is one base away. The same CDR3 also results from other DNA sequences found in this sample. The V call is TRBV6-1, the J call TRBJ2-1; 7 nucleotides align to TRBD1. The V and J ends lost 7 bases and 4 bases, in that order; junction bases with no gene match: 10. Germline values: CDR1 MNHNS, CDR2 SASEGT. The CDR3 has 15 residues. DNA of the CDR3: TGTGCCAGCACAGAGGGCAGGGGGTCTTACAATGAGCAGTTCTTC. Encoded protein: CASTEGRGSYNEQFF.

There are many counts of this clone. This chain connects TRBV6-5 to TRBJ1-6; 7 nucleotides line up with TRBD1. The CDR3 extends over 14 amino acids. V was clipped by 2 bases and J by 12 bases; unmatched bases: 7. Germline lookup yields CDR1 MNHEY and CDR2 SVGAGI. CDR3 residues: CASSYGQDLLPLHF. The CDR3 nucleotides read TGTGCCAGCAGTTACGGACAGGACCTTTTACCCCTCCACTTT.

This clone was picked up many times. Compared with germline, one end of the junction differs, possibly owing to a read error. This sequence joins TRBV7-7 and TRBJ2-1; 7 nucleotides line up with TRBD2. Germline assignment: CDR1 SSHAT and CDR2 FNYEAQ (reference sequence). CDR3 length equals 13 residues. The CDR3 region has the DNA TGTGCTAGCAGCGCTACTAGCGAGCATGAGCAGTTCTTC. Translated: CASSATSEHEQFF.

As for this clone: This may come from a read error, since a much larger clone is one base off. The rearrangement links TRBV19 to TRBJ2-5; D unresolved. From germline, CDR1 is LNHDA and CDR2 SQIVND (reference sequence). There are 16 residues in the CDR3. The V end was cut by 0 bases, the J end by 5 bases, with 16 bases between. The CDR3 DNA reads as TGTGCCAGTAGTATAGATGTGAACATGCTCAGCGAGACCCAGTACTTC. It encodes CASSIDVNMLSETQYF.

This clone was counted many times. This chain uses TRBV7-6 with TRBJ1-1, with a possible D match to TRBD1 (6 bases). This CDR3 spans 13 amino acids. V was cut by 5 bases and J by 4 bases, with 11 bases left in between. Germline V gene sequence: CDR1 SGHVS, CDR2 FNYEAQ. CDR3 DNA: TGTGCCAGCAGCGCAGGGGTTTTCACTGAAGCTTTCTTT. It translates to CASSAGVFTEAFF.

This clone showed up many times. Here the CDR3 omits its conserved ending phenylalanine or tryptophan, so a read error is the likely source. No DNA is shown, since the ends of the CDR3 on it are uncertain; the CDR3 is the one TCRdb lists. The chain links TRBV20-1 to TRBJ2-2. Per germline, CDR1 DFQATT and CDR2 SNEGSKA (reference sequence). The CDR3 region is 9 residues in length, termini included. The CDR3 sequence is CSATEGRSG.